One and the same sample provided the 17 T cell receptor beta chains below, sequenced in a study of shared T cell receptors in the human thymus. Some clones are missing from TCRdb's copy, which holds only in-frame ones; the method was immunoSEQ multiplex PCR. This sample carries hundreds of thousands of clones, approximately 95% of them seen once, and the ten largest clones take roughly 0.02%. The sample was thymocytes. The receptor set was obtained from a human donor.

The J gene is TRBJ2-5, the V gene TRBV5-4; D assignment may be TRBD1 or TRBD2 (6 bases each). The length of the CDR3 is 15 residues. The germline gives CDR1 SGHNT, CDR2 YYREEE (reference sequence). V lost 0 bases to trimming and J lost 5 bases, with 14 bases between them. The CDR3 DNA sequence: TGTGCCAGCAGCTTGGATGGGGGGCTGCAGGAGACCCAGTACTTC. It codes for CASSLDGGLQETQYF.

The sample holds one count of this clone. The gene calls are TRBV19 and TRBJ1-2; D uncertain. Deletions cut 2 bases from V and 4 bases from J, with 5 bases between. Germline-derived CDR1 and CDR2 are LNHDA and SQIVND (reference sequence). CDR3 length: 12 residues. The CDR3 is CASSIFPYGYTF. CDR3 in DNA: TGTGCCAGTAGTATATTTCCCTATGGCTACACCTTC.

The chain joins TRBV6-1 to TRBJ2-5; possible D gene TRBD2, 6 bases. The V and J ends lost 1 base and 5 bases respectively, with 20 bases between them. Germline CDR1 is MNHNS and CDR2 is SASEGT. This CDR3 has 17 amino acids. Here the CDR3 DNA reads TGTGCCAGCAGTGAAGAGAGATCCTCGGCAGGGAGGGAGACCCAGTACTTC. It codes for CASSEERSSAGRETQYF.

V and J are TRBV29-1 and TRBJ2-5, with D maybe TRBD2 (5 bases). Germline lookup yields CDR1 SQVTM and CDR2 ANQGSEA. The CDR3 spans 13 residues. The ends were cut back, 4 bases at V and 2 bases at J, with 11 bases in the middle. The CDR3 is CSVGRELQETQYF. The CDR3 DNA reads TGCAGCGTTGGACGGGAACTTCAAGAGACCCAGTACTTC. Variable domain in full (rest from reference TRBV29-1 and TRBJ2-5): SAVISQKPSRDICQRGTSLTIQCQVDSQVTMMFWYRQQPGQSLTLIATANQGSEATYESGFVIDKFPISRPNLTFSTLTVSNMSPEDSSIYLCSVGRELQETQYFGPGTRLLVL.

V and J are TRBV10-3 and TRBJ2-3; TRBD2 might be the D (6 bases). The CDR3 is 17 residues long. Between the trimmed V and J ends, which lost 0 bases and 1 base, there was a span of 14 bases. Germline V gene data show CDR1 as ENHRY and CDR2 as SYGVKD. DNA of the CDR3: TGTGCCATCAGTGAGTCGATTAGCGGAAGACGCACAGATACGCAGTATTTT. Its translation is CAISESISGRRTDTQYF.

The rearrangement joins TRBV4-1 to TRBJ1-1; no reliable D call. This CDR3 region has 17 residues. The germline gives CDR1 MGHRA, CDR2 YSYEKL. Trimming pared 1 base from V and 0 bases from J, leaving 15 bases between. This chain's CDR3 is CASSQGSALRMNTEAFF. As DNA, the CDR3 is TGCGCCAGCAGCCAAGGGTCGGCTCTTAGGATGAACACTGAAGCTTTCTTT.

J is TRBJ1-2 and V is TRBV9; a weak D match, TRBD1 (5 bases). Germline V CDR1 and CDR2: SGDLS, YYNGEE. With 4 bases removed from V and 10 bases from J, the gap between germline ends came to 14 bases. The CDR3 has 12 amino acids. The chain's CDR3 is CASSQSGGDYTF. Here the CDR3 DNA reads TGTGCCAGCAGCCAAAGCGGGGGTGACTACACCTTC.

The rearrangement uses TRBV9 and TRBJ2-1; D may be TRBD1 (9 bases). The CDR3 length is 17 residues. The germline gives CDR1 SGDLS, CDR2 YYNGEE. V shed 0 bases and J shed 7 bases, with 20 bases lying between them. CDR3 loop: CASSVDDSGTGRNEQFF. The CDR3 coding sequence is TGTGCCAGCAGCGTAGATGATAGCGGGACAGGGCGGAATGAGCAGTTCTTC.

This chain uses TRBV27 with TRBJ1-1, with D maybe TRBD1 (5 bases). Trimming left V 6 bases short and J 3 bases short, with 11 bases between. The CDR3 has 13 amino acids. From germline, CDR1 is MNHEY and CDR2 SMNVEV (reference sequence). The CDR3 DNA is TGTGCCAGCAGCTTAGGGGCGTACACTGAAGCTTTCTTT. Translation: CASSLGAYTEAFF.

J is TRBJ2-7 and V is TRBV19; 11 bases line up with TRBD2. Germline trimming cut 4 bases from V and 3 bases from J; bases unmatched to any gene: 8. CDR3 length equals 16 residues. The germline gives CDR1 LNHDA, CDR2 SQIVND (reference sequence). CDR3 DNA: TGTGCCAGTAGTAATGGTAGCGGGAGGGAAGTCTACGAGCAGTACTTC. Protein product: CASSNGSGREVYEQYF.

A single count supports this clone. This sequence joins TRBV5-1 and TRBJ2-1; D is unresolved. Germline V lookup: CDR1 SGHRS, CDR2 YFSETQ. The CDR3 covers 15 residues. Trimming took off 0 bases at V and 0 bases at J, with 7 bases between the two ends. Here the CDR3 DNA reads TGCGCCAGCAGCTTGGGCCAGAGCTCCTACAATGAGCAGTTCTTC. Translated: CASSLGQSSYNEQFF.

This sequence joins TRBV5-1 and TRBJ2-2, with 7 bases matching TRBD2. V shed 4 bases and J 4 bases; nucleotides not matched to a gene: 10. Germline CDR1 and CDR2: SGHRS and YFSETQ. The CDR3 is 16 amino acids. This CDR3 reads CASSLGGNSITGELFF. The CDR3 DNA sequence: TGCGCCAGCAGCCTGGGAGGGAACAGTATCACCGGGGAGCTGTTTTTT.

The chain recombines TRBV30 with TRBJ1-1, with 7 bases lining up with TRBD1. Germline CDR1 is GTSNPN and CDR2 is SVGIG (reference sequence). The CDR3 length is 16 residues. Losses at the gene ends were 5 bases for V and 1 base for J; bases not matched to a gene: 13. In DNA form, the CDR3 reads TGTGCCTGGGGTGGGAAGAACAGGGGAGGGAACACTGAAGCTTTCTTT. Its translation: CAWGGKNRGGNTEAFF. Full variable domain (remainder filled in from reference TRBV30 and TRBJ1-1): SQTIHQWPATLVQPVGSPLSLECTVEGTSNPNLYWYRQAAGRGLQLLFYSVGIGQISSEVPQNLSASRPQDRQFILSSKKLLLSDSGFYLCAWGGKNRGGNTEAFFGQGTRLTVV.

V and J are TRBV28 and TRBJ1-2; no reliable D call. CDR1 and CDR2 (germline): MDHEN, SYDVKM. The CDR3 runs to 13 residues. Trimming took off 3 bases at V and 2 bases at J, with 7 bases between the two ends. The CDR3 spells CASSLAPNYGYTF. The CDR3 bases are TGTGCCAGCAGTTTGGCACCCAACTATGGCTACACCTTC.

The rearrangement links TRBV27 to TRBJ1-2, with D unresolved. Germline V gene data show CDR1 as MNHEY and CDR2 as SMNVEV (reference sequence). The CDR3 is 16 residues long. Trimming left V 6 bases short and J 1 base short, with 18 bases between. The DNA of the CDR3 is TGTGCCAGCAGCCTTTCGACTCGGACGATTAACTATGGCTACACCTTC. Protein: CASSLSTRTINYGYTF.

This chain uses TRBV2 with TRBJ2-3; tentative D call: TRBD2 (5 bases). Trimming left V 3 bases short and J 0 bases short, with 13 bases between. Germline V lookup: CDR1 SNHLY, CDR2 FYNNEI. The CDR3 runs to 16 residues. The chain's CDR3 is CASSERGPISTDTQYF. In nucleotides, the CDR3 is TGTGCCAGCAGTGAGAGAGGGCCGATTAGCACAGATACGCAGTATTTT. Full variable domain (remainder filled in from reference TRBV2 and TRBJ2-3): EPEVTQTPSHQVTQMGQEVILRCVPISNHLYFYWYRQILGQKVEFLVSFYNNEISEKSEIFDDQFSVERPDGSNFTLKIRSTKLEDSAMYFCASSERGPISTDTQYFGPGTRLTVL.

The V call is TRBV14, the J call TRBJ2-5; 7 positions agree with TRBD2. The CDR3 spans 16 residues. Germline assignment: CDR1 SGHDN and CDR2 FVKESK. With 1 base clipped from V and 3 bases from J, the junction kept 8 bases outside the gene matches. Written as DNA, the CDR3 is TGTGCCAGCAGCCAAGCGACGGGAGCGGGGAAAGAGACCCAGTACTTC. Its protein is CASSQATGAGKETQYF. The full variable domain, with the rest looked up from reference TRBV14 and TRBJ2-5, is EAGVTQFPSHSVIEKGQTVTLRCDPISGHDNLYWYRRVMGKEIKFLLHFVKESKQDESGMPNNRFLAERTGGTYSTLKVQPAELEDSGVYFCASSQATGAGKETQYFGPGTRLLVL.